The sequence of this TCR beta chain was determined in a study of monozygotic twins with inflammatory bowel disease. Germline V CDR1 and CDR2: SGHNT, YYREEE (reference sequence). CDR3 length: 14 amino acids. Concerning this clonotype: The target antigen is unknown.

The team made cDNA by running eight separate reactions for each sample. No DNA is given; TCRdb re-called the 5' RACE reads and lists each CDR3 protein once. Its clone listing holds about 380,000 distinct CDR3 sequences. Study conclusions and caveats: With inverse Simpson as the measure, TCRbeta diversity was lower in IBD patients than in healthy co-twins.

The chain combines TRBV5-4 with TRBJ2-3; TCRdb picks TRBD2, but there is no DNA to check that call. This receptor was identified in a human donor with ulcerative colitis or Crohn's disease, or a healthy co-twin of an affected twin (not recorded which). Sequencing used blood. CDR3 in amino acids: CASSLVLETDTQYF.